This paragraph reports one TCR beta chain. The data were taken from a study of blood T cell repertoires in COVID-19. The CDR3 sequence is 14 residues long. Germline CDR1 is SEHNR and CDR2 is FQNEAQ (reference sequence). V was trimmed by 3 bases and J by 3 bases, leaving 11 bases between them. As originally analysed: Counts of nucleated cells, estimated from reference gene primer amplification, were obtained. The table came from immunoSEQ multiplex PCR; TCRdb's copy has only in-frame clones and leaves some out. That table supplies the V and J calls and clone size; D and trimming were determined from the DNA. This sample has just over 150,000 clones, with approximately 81% found just once.

V is TRBV7-9 and J is TRBJ1-1, with D uncertain. Material for sequencing was peripheral blood. The sequence was obtained from a human donor with acute or convalescent COVID-19. The donor label of this sample is uncertain. CDR3 sequence: CASSFGVGYTEAFF. In nucleotides, the CDR3 is TGTGCCAGCAGCTTCGGGGTTGGATACACTGAAGCTTTCTTT.